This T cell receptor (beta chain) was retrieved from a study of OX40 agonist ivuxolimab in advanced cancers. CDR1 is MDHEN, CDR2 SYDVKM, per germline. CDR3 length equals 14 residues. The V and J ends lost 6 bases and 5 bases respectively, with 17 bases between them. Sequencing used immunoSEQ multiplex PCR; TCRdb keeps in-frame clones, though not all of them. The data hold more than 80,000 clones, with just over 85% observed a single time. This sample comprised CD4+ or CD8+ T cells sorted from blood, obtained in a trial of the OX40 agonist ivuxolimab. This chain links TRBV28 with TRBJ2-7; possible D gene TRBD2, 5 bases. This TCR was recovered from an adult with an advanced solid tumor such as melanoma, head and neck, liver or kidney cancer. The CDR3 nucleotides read TGTGCCAGCAGCGAGGGTGGCTCGCGGCACGAGCAGTACTTC. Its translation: CASSEGGSRHEQYF.